The TCR beta chain described here comes from a study of sequential checkpoint blockade in melanoma. Study as a whole: Patients were randomized 1:1 to nivolumab-then-ipilimumab or ipilimumab-then-nivolumab first-line. Maintenance nivolumab came after either treatment sequence.

Repertoires were generated with immunoSEQ multiplex PCR, while TCRdb's copy carries only in-frame clones and drops some. The table lists around 12,000 clones, about 56% of them singletons. Treatment denoted: randomized to nivolumab then ipilimumab (arm A) or the reverse (arm B). Patients had received no earlier DNA-damaging chemotherapy. A few counts support this clone. CDR3 length: 15 amino acids. Germline CDR1 reads MNHEY; CDR2 reads SMNVEV (reference sequence). V shed 6 bases, J shed 5 bases, and the junction held 9 bases outside the gene matches. The sample in question was CD8+ T cells sorted from blood (inferred from file names), obtained from a patient given nivolumab and ipilimumab in sequence. The clonotype originates from a human donor with melanoma. V usage is TRBV27 and J usage is TRBJ2-1; TRBD1 matches at 8 bases. The CDR3 region is CASRTGVNGDNEQFF. CDR3 coding DNA: TGTGCCAGCAGGACAGGGGTCAATGGGGACAATGAGCAGTTCTTC.